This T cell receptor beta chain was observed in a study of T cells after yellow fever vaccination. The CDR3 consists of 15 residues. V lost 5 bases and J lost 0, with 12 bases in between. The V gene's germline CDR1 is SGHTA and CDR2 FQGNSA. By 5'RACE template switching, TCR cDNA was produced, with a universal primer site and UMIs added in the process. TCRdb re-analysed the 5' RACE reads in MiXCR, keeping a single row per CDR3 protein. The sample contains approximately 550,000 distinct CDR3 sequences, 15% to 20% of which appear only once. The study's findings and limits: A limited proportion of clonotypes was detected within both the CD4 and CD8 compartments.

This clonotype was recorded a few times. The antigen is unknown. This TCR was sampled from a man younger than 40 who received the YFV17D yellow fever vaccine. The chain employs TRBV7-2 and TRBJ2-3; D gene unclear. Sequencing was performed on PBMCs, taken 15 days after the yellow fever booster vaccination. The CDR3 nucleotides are TGTGCCAGCAGCCCAAGGTCATTGAGCACAGATACGCAGTATTTT. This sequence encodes CASSPRSLSTDTQYF.